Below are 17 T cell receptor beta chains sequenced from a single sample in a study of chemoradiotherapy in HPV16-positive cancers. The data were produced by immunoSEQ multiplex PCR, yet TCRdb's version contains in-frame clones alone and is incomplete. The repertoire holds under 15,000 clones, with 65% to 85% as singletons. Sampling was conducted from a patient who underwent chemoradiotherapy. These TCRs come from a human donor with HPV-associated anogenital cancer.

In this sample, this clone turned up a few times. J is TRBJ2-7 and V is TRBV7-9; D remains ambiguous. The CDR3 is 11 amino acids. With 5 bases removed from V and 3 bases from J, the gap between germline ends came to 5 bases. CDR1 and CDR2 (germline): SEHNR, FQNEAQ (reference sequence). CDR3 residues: CASSTVYEQYF. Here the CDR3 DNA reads TGTGCCAGCAGCACCGTCTACGAGCAGTACTTC. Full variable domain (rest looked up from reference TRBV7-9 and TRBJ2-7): DTGVSQNPRHKITKRGQNVTFRCDPISEHNRLYWYRQTLGQGPEFLTYFQNEAQLEKSRLLSDRFSAERPKGSFSTLEIQRTEQGDSAMYLCASSTVYEQYFGPGTRLTVT.

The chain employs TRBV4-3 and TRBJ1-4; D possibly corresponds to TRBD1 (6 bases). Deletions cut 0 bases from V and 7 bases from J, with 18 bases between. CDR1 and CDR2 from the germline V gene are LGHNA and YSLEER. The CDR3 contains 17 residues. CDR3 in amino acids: CASSQDHRGGAGEKLFF. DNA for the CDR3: TGCGCCAGCAGCCAAGACCACCGAGGGGGGGCCGGTGAAAAACTGTTTTTT.

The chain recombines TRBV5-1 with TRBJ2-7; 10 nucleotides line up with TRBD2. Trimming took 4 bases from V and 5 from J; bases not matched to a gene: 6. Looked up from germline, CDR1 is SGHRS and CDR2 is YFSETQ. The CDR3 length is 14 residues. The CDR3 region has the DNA TGCGCCAGCAGCCAGCTTGGGACTAGCGACGAGCAGTACTTC. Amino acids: CASSQLGTSDEQYF.

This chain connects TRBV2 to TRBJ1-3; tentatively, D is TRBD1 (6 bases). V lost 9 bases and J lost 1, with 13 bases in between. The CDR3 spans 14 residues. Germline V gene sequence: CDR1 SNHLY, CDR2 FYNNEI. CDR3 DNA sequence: TGTGCCAGTACACCGGGACAATCTGGAAACACCATATATTTT. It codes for CASTPGQSGNTIYF.

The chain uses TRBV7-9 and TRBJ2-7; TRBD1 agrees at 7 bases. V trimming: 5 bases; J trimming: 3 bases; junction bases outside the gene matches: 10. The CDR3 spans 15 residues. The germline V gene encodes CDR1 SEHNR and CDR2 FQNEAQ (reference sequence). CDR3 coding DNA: TGTGCCAGCAGCCCACGGGACAGAATGGGCTACGAGCAGTACTTC. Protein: CASSPRDRMGYEQYF. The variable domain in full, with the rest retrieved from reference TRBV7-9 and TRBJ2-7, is DTGVSQNPRHKITKRGQNVTFRCDPISEHNRLYWYRQTLGQGPEFLTYFQNEAQLEKSRLLSDRFSAERPKGSFSTLEIQRTEQGDSAMYLCASSPRDRMGYEQYFGPGTRLTVT.

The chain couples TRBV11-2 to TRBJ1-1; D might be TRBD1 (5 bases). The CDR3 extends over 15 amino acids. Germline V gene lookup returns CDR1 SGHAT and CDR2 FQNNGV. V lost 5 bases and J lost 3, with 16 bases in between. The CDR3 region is CASSPGIGGDTEAFF. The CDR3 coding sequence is TGTGCCAGCAGCCCCGGCATCGGGGGGGACACTGAAGCTTTCTTT.

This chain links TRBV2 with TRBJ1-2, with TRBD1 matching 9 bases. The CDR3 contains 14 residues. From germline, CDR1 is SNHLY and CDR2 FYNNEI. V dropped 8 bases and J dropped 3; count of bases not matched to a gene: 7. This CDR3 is CASGTGILDYGYTF. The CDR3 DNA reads TGTGCCAGCGGGACAGGGATCCTCGACTATGGCTACACCTTC.

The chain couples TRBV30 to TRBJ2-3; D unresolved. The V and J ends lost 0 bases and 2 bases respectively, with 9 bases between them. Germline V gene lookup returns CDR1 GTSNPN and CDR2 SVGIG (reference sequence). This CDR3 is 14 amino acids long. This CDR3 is CAWSVTSFTDTQYF. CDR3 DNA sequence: TGTGCCTGGAGTGTAACTTCATTCACAGATACGCAGTATTTT.

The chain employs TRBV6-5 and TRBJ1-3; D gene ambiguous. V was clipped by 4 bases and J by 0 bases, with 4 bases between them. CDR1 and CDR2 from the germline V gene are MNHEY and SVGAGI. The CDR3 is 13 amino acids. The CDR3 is CASSFRSGNTIYF. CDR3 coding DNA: TGTGCCAGCAGTTTTCGCTCTGGAAACACCATATATTTT.

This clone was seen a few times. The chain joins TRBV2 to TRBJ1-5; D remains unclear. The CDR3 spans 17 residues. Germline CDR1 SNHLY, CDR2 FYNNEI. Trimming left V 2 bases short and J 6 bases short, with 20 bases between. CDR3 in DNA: TGTGCCAGCAGTGAACTTCCGGGTCGGGGTTTGGGTCAGCCCCAGCATTTT. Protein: CASSELPGRGLGQPQHF.

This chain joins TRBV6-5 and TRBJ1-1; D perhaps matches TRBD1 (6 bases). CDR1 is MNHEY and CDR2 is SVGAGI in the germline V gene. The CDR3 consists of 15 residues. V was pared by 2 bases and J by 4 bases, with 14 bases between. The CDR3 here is CASSYHGRGATEAFF. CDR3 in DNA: TGTGCCAGCAGTTACCATGGGCGGGGGGCCACTGAAGCTTTCTTT.

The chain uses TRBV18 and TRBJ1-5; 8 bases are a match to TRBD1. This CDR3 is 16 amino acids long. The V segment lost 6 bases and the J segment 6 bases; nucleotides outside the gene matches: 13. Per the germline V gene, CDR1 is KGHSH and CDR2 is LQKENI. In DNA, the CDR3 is TGTGCCAGCTCTCCTAACCTCGGACAGGGCTCTCAGCCCCAGCATTTT. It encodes CASSPNLGQGSQPQHF.

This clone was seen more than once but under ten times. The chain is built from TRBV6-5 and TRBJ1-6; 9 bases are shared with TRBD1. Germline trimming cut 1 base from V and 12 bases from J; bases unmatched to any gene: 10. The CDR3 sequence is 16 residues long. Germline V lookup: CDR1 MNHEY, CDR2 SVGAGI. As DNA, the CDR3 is TGTGCCAGCAGTTACTTCACTCCGGGACAGGGACAACCCCTCCACTTT. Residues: CASSYFTPGQGQPLHF.

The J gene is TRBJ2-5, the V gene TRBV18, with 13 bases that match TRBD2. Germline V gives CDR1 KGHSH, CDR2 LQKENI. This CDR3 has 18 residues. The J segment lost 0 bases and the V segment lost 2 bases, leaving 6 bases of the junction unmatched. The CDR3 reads CASSPETSGGLYQETQYF. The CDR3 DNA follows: TGTGCCAGCTCACCAGAGACTAGCGGGGGGCTTTACCAAGAGACCCAGTACTTC.

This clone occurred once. This CDR3 is CASRAGTGKQGTQYF. CDR3 sequence (DNA): TGTGCCAGCAGGGCCGGGACAGGGAAACAAGGTACGCAGTATTTT. This chain links TRBV6-5 with TRBJ2-3; 9 bases agree with TRBD1. This CDR3 has 15 residues. V dropped 6 bases and J dropped 8; count of bases not matched to a gene: 12. Germline V CDR1 and CDR2: MNHEY, SVGAGI.

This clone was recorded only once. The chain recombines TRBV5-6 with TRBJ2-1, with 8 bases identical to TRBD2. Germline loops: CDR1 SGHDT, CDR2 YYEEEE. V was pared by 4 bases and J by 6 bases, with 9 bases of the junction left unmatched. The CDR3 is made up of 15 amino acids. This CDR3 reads CASSSIRGGLNEQFF. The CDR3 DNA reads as TGTGCCAGCAGCAGCATACGGGGGGGCCTCAATGAGCAGTTCTTC.

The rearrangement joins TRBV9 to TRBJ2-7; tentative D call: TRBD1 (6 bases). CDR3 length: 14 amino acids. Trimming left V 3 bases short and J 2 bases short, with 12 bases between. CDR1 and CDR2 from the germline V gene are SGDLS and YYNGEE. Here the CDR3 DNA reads TGTGCCAGCAGCGCCTCGGGACAAACCTACGAGCAGTACTTC. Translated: CASSASGQTYEQYF.